A single sample is the source of the 18 T cell receptor gamma chains below, sequenced in a study of γδ T cells in repeated Plasmodium falciparum infection. TCRdb reanalysed the multiplex PCR reads with CATT. The sample records approximately 26,000 gamma-chain clones, under 3% being singletons. Vgamma9/Vdelta2+ and Vdelta2-negative gammadelta T cells were flow-sorted from PBMC for bulk sequencing. Material: gamma-delta T cells from blood. The receptors originated from a pool of human donors (malaria-infected and uninfected, not separated).

This clone came up a few times. A read error is the likely source, as a far larger clone sits one nucleotide away. The chain uses TRGV2 and TRGJ1 or TRGJ2. Because TCRdb records no J gene, it was assigned here through a match of the DNA to germline. The CDR3 contains 14 residues. Germline V gene data show CDR1 as EGSNGY and CDR2 as YDSYNSKV. The CDR3 here is CATWDDQPYYKKLF. The CDR3 nucleotides read TGTGCCACCTGGGACGACCAGCCGTATTACAAGAAACTCTTT.

Many counts were recorded for this clone. The protein held in TCRdb is that of a much larger clone and does not match this DNA's translation at residue 5, likely because of a read error; the protein shown is translated from the DNA. The chain has TRGV9 and TRGJ1 or TRGJ2. The J gene, not given by TCRdb, was assigned here from a germline match of the nucleotide sequence. V shed 5 bases, J shed 0 bases, and the junction held 7 bases outside the gene matches. Germline loops: CDR1 GITISATS, CDR2 ISYDGTV (reference sequence). CDR3 length: 14 residues. Written as DNA, the CDR3 is TGTGCCTTGTGGGGGCCTTGGAATTATTATAAGAAACTCTTT. It codes for CALWGPWNYYKKLF.

In regard to this clone: A far more abundant clone sits one base away, making this likely a read error. Other DNA sequences in this specimen translate into the identical CDR3. The CDR3 DNA reads as TGTGCCACCTGGGGAGTGGGGGTTGATGGAGTGAATTATTACAAGAAACTCTTT. Protein: CATWGVGVDGVNYYKKLF. The chain recombines TRGV4 with TRGJ1 or TRGJ2. Here the J gene came from matching the DNA to germline, since TCRdb omits it. The germline V gene encodes CDR1 EGSTGY and CDR2 YDSYTSSV. The CDR3 length is 18 residues.

This clone was counted at least ten times. TCRdb pairs this DNA with a much larger clone's protein that differs at residue 9, likely a read error; the protein shown was translated from the DNA. The V gene is TRGV4, the J gene TRGJ1 or TRGJ2. TCRdb leaves out the J gene; it was filled in here by matching the DNA to germline. The germline V gene encodes CDR1 EGSTGY and CDR2 YDSYTSSV. CDR3 length: 13 amino acids. CDR3 sequence: CATWDARYHKKLF. In nucleotides, the CDR3 is TGTGCCACCTGGGATGCCCGTTATCATAAGAAACTCTTT.

This clone showed up many times. A much more abundant neighbour one base away suggests this may be a read error. The V call is TRGV3, the J call TRGJ1 or TRGJ2. No J gene is reported in TCRdb; it was inferred here by comparing the DNA with germline. This CDR3 has 12 residues. Germline CDR1 reads VTNTFY; CDR2 reads YDVSTARD (reference sequence). V shed 5 bases and J 9 bases; nucleotides not matched to a gene: 10. Here the CDR3 reads CATWGGYRKKLF. CDR3 nucleotides: TGTGCCACCTGGGGGGGTTATCGTAAGAAACTCTTT.

Points on this clone: The mismatch at residue 12 between this DNA's translation and the TCRdb protein of a much larger clone likely reflects a read error; the protein shown is translated from the DNA. Called V gene: TRGV2; the J gene was not called. From germline, CDR1 is EGSNGY and CDR2 YDSYNSKV. The CDR3 has 14 amino acids. The CDR3, as DNA: TGTGCCACCTGGGACGGGCCCAGCGGTTATAAGGAACTCTTT. Residues: CATWDGPSGYKELF.

A few counts support this clone. The protein that TCRdb holds for this DNA derives from a much larger clone and differs from the translated DNA at residue 7, which likely indicates a read error; the protein shown here is translated from the DNA. The chain combines TRGV9 with TRGJ1 or TRGJ2. This CDR3 spans 14 amino acids. CDR1 and CDR2 from the germline V gene are GITISATS and ISYDGTV (reference sequence). Trimming at V came to 0 bases and at J to 5 bases, leaving 7 bases not matched to a gene. In DNA, the CDR3 is TGTGCCTTGTGGGAGGTGCGGCCCCATTATAAGAAACTCTTT. This encodes CALWEVRPHYKKLF.

The table lists this clone with many counts. TCRdb's protein, taken from a much larger clone, differs from this DNA's translation at residue 7, likely owing to a read error; the protein displayed comes from the DNA. This CDR3 is CALWVGCKKLF. The CDR3 nucleotides are TGTGCCTTGTGGGTGGGTTGTAAGAAACTCTTT. The J gene is TRGJ1 or TRGJ2, the V gene TRGV9. Here the J gene came from matching the DNA to germline, since TCRdb omits it. The CDR3 has 11 amino acids. Germline V gene data show CDR1 as GITISATS and CDR2 as ISYDGTV (reference sequence). Unmatched junction bases numbered 7, after V lost 5 bases and J lost 9 bases.

This clone was detected ten times or more. A read error is likely here: a far larger clone is one base away. The rearrangement joins TRGV9 to TRGJ1 or TRGJ2. The length of the CDR3 is 13 residues. Germline assignment: CDR1 GITISATS and CDR2 ISYDGTV (reference sequence). The CDR3 DNA follows: TGTGCCTTATGGGAAGCTTGTTATTATAAGAAACTCTTT. Its protein product is CALWEACYYKKLF.

About this clone itself: This is likely an artifact of a read error, given a far larger clone one base away. Other nucleotide sequences in the sample specify the same CDR3. The rearrangement links TRGV9 to TRGJ1 or TRGJ2. The J gene, absent from TCRdb, was called here by matching the DNA to germline. This CDR3 is 11 amino acids long. Germline V gives CDR1 GITISATS, CDR2 ISYDGTV (reference sequence). CDR3 sequence (DNA): TGTGCCCTGTGGGTGAGGTATAAGAAACTCTTT. Its translation is CALWVRYKKLF.

Remarks on this clone: This likely traces to a read error, being one base from a far larger clone. A V gene of TRGV8 was called, but no J gene was assigned. Germline CDR1 VENAVY, CDR2 YDSYNSRV. The CDR3 spans 14 residues. The CDR3 protein is CATWDSNDYYKKLF. The DNA for the CDR3 is TGTGCCACCTGGGATAGTAATGATTATTATAAGAAACTATTT.

This clone has only a few counts. The TCRdb protein comes from a much larger clone and disagrees with this DNA's translation at residue 10, likely due to a read error; the protein given here is derived from the DNA. This rearrangement joins TRGV2 to TRGJ1 or TRGJ2. The germline V gene encodes CDR1 EGSNGY and CDR2 YDSYNSKV. CDR3 length: 13 residues. CDR3 in amino acids: CATWDPPGYNKLF. CDR3 bases: TGTGCCACCTGGGACCCCCCGGGATATAATAAACTCTTT.

This clone came up a few times. The TCRdb protein comes from a much larger clone and disagrees with this DNA's translation at residue 9, likely due to a read error; the protein given here is derived from the DNA. The J gene was not called, though the V gene is TRGV9. The CDR3 sequence is 11 residues long. Germline V gene data show CDR1 as GITISATS and CDR2 as ISYDGTV (reference sequence). This CDR3 reads CALWGVMKRLF. The CDR3 DNA follows: TGTGCCTTGTGGGGAGTAATGAAGAGACTCTTT.

The V and J genes are TRGV9 and TRGJP. TCRdb lists no J gene, so it was determined here by aligning the DNA to germline. The CDR3 consists of 15 residues. After removal of 0 bases from V and 19 bases from J, the junction contained 12 bases not matched to a gene. Per germline, CDR1 GITISATS and CDR2 ISYDGTV (reference sequence). DNA for the CDR3: TGTGCCTTGTGGGAGGTGGAAGAGTTGGGCAAAATCAAGGTATTT. Translated, it gives CALWEVEELGKIKVF.

This clone appeared a few times. Given a much more abundant clone one base away, this may be a read error. The gene calls are TRGV3 and TRGJP2. TCRdb does not report a J gene; here it was assigned by matching the DNA to germline references. Germline CDR1 reads VTNTFY; CDR2 reads YDVSTARD (reference sequence). CDR3 size: 13 residues. Here the CDR3 DNA reads TGTACCACGTGGGACCTGATTGACTGGATCAAGACGTTT. Protein: CTTWDLIDWIKTF.

This clone was counted a few times. Given a far larger clone just one base away, this is likely a sequencing read error. CDR3: CATCYKKLF. DNA of the CDR3: TGTGCCACCTGTTATAAGAAGCTCTTT. J gene calling gave no result, while the V gene is TRGV3. This CDR3 is built from 9 residues. From germline, CDR1 is VTNTFY and CDR2 YDVSTARD (reference sequence).

There are many counts of this clone. TCRdb shows a much larger clone's protein in place of this DNA's translation, and the two differ at residue 10, likely through a read error; the protein shown is translated from the DNA. The rearrangement uses TRGV9 and TRGJ1 or TRGJ2. As TCRdb names no J gene, one was assigned here on the basis of a DNA match to germline. The CDR3 is 13 amino acids. Per the germline V gene, CDR1 is GITISATS and CDR2 is ISYDGTV (reference sequence). CDR3 sequence reads: CALWEVPLYRKLF. The CDR3 nucleotides are TGTGCCTTGTGGGAGGTGCCATTGTATAGGAAACTCTTT.

A word on this clone: TCRdb's entry gives the protein of a much larger clone, which mismatches this DNA's translation at residue 3, likely from a read error; the protein reported here is translated from the DNA. The V and J genes are TRGV2 and TRGJ1 or TRGJ2. TCRdb leaves out the J gene; it was filled in here by matching the DNA to germline. The CDR3 has 14 residues. In germline, CDR1 is EGSNGY, CDR2 YDSYNSKV. The CDR3: CAAWDGPNYYKKLF. CDR3 nucleotides: TGTGCCGCCTGGGACGGTCCTAATTATTATAAGAAACTCTTT.